This TCR beta chain is from a study of blood T cell repertoires in COVID-19. Study as a whole: Sources were T cells, B-cell-depleted T cells, or PBMCs; the material itself was cDNA or gDNA.

The CDR3 runs 17 residues. V lost 3 bases to trimming and J lost 10 bases; unmatched junction nucleotides: 14. The V gene's germline CDR1 is SEHNR and CDR2 FQNEAQ (reference sequence). Generated by immunoSEQ multiplex PCR, the TCRdb table keeps only in-frame clones and is missing some. The sample has about 68,000 clones; about 91% are singletons. The chain recombines TRBV7-9 with TRBJ1-6, with 8 bases identical to TRBD1. Sequenced sample: peripheral blood. This receptor was obtained from a middle-aged man with COVID-19, enrolled during active disease. CDR3 protein: CASSLGSHGTGGSPLHF. In nucleotides, the CDR3 is TGTGCCAGCAGCTTGGGGAGCCACGGGACAGGAGGCTCACCCCTCCACTTT.